Below, 7 T cell receptor beta chains from the same sample are listed, as sequenced in a study of blood T cells in healthy people across ages. A sample-barcoded 5' primer and a J-beta primer mix were used in a second PCR of roughly 6 to 11 cycles. TCRdb reprocessed the 5' RACE reads with MiXCR, giving one entry per CDR3 protein. Counted here are hundreds of thousands of distinct CDR3 sequences, around two thirds occurring once; the ten biggest clones make up roughly a quarter. The sequencing sample was made of blood. These receptors were taken from a man aged 30-40 years in good health.

This clonotype was recorded many times. A read error may explain this, as a much larger clone is one base away. The rearrangement links TRBV5-1 to TRBJ2-7; 8 bases fit TRBD2. The CDR3 loop spans 14 amino acids. V dropped 5 bases and J dropped 5; count of bases not matched to a gene: 9. The germline gives CDR1 SGHRS, CDR2 YFSETQ. The CDR3 nucleotides are TGCGCCAGCAGAGACCGGGGGGGATCGGACGAGCAGTACTTC. Translating gives CASRDRGGSDEQYF.

The genes are TRBV20-1 and TRBJ2-5; 16 nucleotides line up with TRBD2. V was pared by 3 bases and J by 11 bases, with 6 bases of the junction left unmatched. Germline V lookup: CDR1 DFQATT, CDR2 SNEGSKA (reference sequence). CDR3 length: 14 residues. CDR3 nucleotides: TGCAGTGCTAGCCCCGGGACTAGCGGGGGGGAGCAGTACTTC. Its protein product is CSASPGTSGGEQYF.

This chain connects TRBV7-2 to TRBJ1-2; D is ambiguous. V lost 5 bases, J lost 0 bases, and 10 bases lay in between. From germline, CDR1 is SGHTA and CDR2 FQGNSA. The CDR3 is 14 residues long. CDR3 in amino acids: CASSVLQANYGYTF. In DNA form, the CDR3 reads TGTGCCAGCAGCGTACTGCAGGCTAACTATGGCTACACCTTC.

A few counts support this clonotype. The chain recombines TRBV6-5 with TRBJ2-5; 10 bases are a match to TRBD1. The DNA matches TRBJ2-7 better at its end, which makes the J call doubtful. This CDR3 is 14 amino acids long. The V gene's germline CDR1 is MNHEY and CDR2 SVGAGI. The CDR3 reads CASKNPGQGYEQYF. The CDR3 DNA is TGTGCCTCTAAAAACCCGGGACAGGGGTACGAGCAGTACTTC.

CDR3 sequence: CASSLTWGLTDTQYF. CDR3 bases: TGTGCCAGCAGCTTGACCTGGGGCTTGACAGATACGCAGTATTTT. The rearrangement uses TRBV7-2 and TRBJ2-3; D is possibly TRBD1 (5 bases). The CDR3 totals 15 residues. Trimming stripped 3 bases from V and 3 bases from J, with 13 bases between. CDR1 and CDR2 from the germline V gene are SGHTA and FQGNSA.

The V call is TRBV5-4, the J call TRBJ2-1; TRBD1 matches 7 bases. J lost 1 base, V lost 2 bases, and 6 bases had no gene match. Germline CDR1 is SGHNT and CDR2 is YYREEE (reference sequence). This CDR3 is 16 amino acids long. CDR3 nucleotide sequence: TGTGCCAGCAGCTTTTTCCGGGACAGATCCTACAATGAGCAGTTCTTC. It specifies CASSFFRDRSYNEQFF.

The rearrangement joins TRBV20-1 to TRBJ2-1; D gene uncertain. Germline V gene lookup returns CDR1 DFQATT and CDR2 SNEGSKA (reference sequence). The CDR3 is 18 residues long. With 4 bases removed from V and 0 bases from J, the gap between germline ends came to 22 bases. The CDR3 nucleotides read TGCAGTGCTACGTTGGTAACGCTTACTCCAAGCTCCTACAATGAGCAGTTCTTC. Protein sequence: CSATLVTLTPSSYNEQFF.